This T cell receptor (beta chain) appears in the sequencing data of a study of control samples from healthy donors and cancer patients. Profiling relied on immunoSEQ multiplex PCR, and the TCRdb table lists in-frame clones only, not all of them. The data contain approximately 170,000 clones, just over 85% of them seen just once; the ten biggest clones take up over 4%. V lost 6 bases, J lost 5 bases, and 19 bases lay in between. The CDR3 spans 16 residues. Germline V gene sequence: CDR1 SEHNR, CDR2 FQNEAQ (reference sequence). The sample taken for sequencing was blood. The source of this sequence is a woman aged 30 to 39 in good health. The gene calls are TRBV7-9 and TRBJ2-2, with D hard to call. The chain's CDR3 is CASRLSADILTGELFF. The DNA for the CDR3 is TGTGCCAGCAGATTATCGGCAGATATCCTAACCGGGGAGCTGTTTTTT.